This is a list of T cell receptor beta chains from one sample in a study of cytomegalovirus exposure and HLA in healthy donors. The assay was immunoSEQ multiplex PCR, and TCRdb's table has in-frame clones only and misses some. The sample comprises about 140,000 clones, approximately 67% of which are singletons, and 6.5% rests with the top ten. The material sequenced was PBMCs. The receptor source for this set is a woman aged 55-75 years in good health and CMV-seronegative. The CDR3 runs from the conserved cysteine through the conserved F or W. D genes are given only for firm matches. Part of the rows lack a size; the others show once, few, many or a class for expanded clones.

v_gene,d_gene,abundance,j_gene,CDR3aa,CDR3nt
TRBV7-9,TRBD1,-,TRBJ2-3,CSSSLVQGARGTDTQYF,TGTTCCAGCAGCTTAGTTCAGGGGGCGCGTGGCACAGATACGCAGTATTTT
TRBV2,TRBD1,once,TRBJ2-7,CASRGDRGSYEQYF,TGTGCCAGCAGAGGGGACAGGGGCTCCTACGAGCAGTACTTC
TRBV13,TRBD2,-,TRBJ2-7,CASRSSGGASEQYF,TGTGCCAGCAGGTCAAGCGGGGGGGCGAGCGAGCAGTACTTC
TRBV4-3,-,-,TRBJ2-6,CASSQDGGAGANVLTF,TGCGCCAGCAGCCAAGACGGAGGGGCTGGGGCCAACGTCCTGACTTTC
TRBV5-5,TRBD1,-,TRBJ1-1,CASSLVTGGFAEAFF,TGTGCCAGCAGCTTGGTGACAGGGGGCTTCGCTGAAGCTTTCTTT
TRBV19,-,few,TRBJ1-5,CASSHRVHNQPQHF,TGTGCCAGTAGTCACAGGGTTCACAATCAGCCCCAGCATTTT
TRBV4-2,-,-,TRBJ2-3,CASSQWSGTDTQYF,TGTGCCAGCAGCCAATGGAGCGGTACGGATACGCAGTATTTT
TRBV9,-,-,TRBJ1-1,CASSPGDGQANTEAFF,TGTGCCAGCAGCCCAGGGGACGGTCAAGCAAACACTGAAGCTTTCTTT
TRBV5-5,TRBD1,-,TRBJ2-7,CASSLWDRSHEQYF,TGTGCCAGCAGCTTGTGGGACAGGTCCCACGAGCAGTACTTC
TRBV5-4,-,few,TRBJ2-3,CASSLSVRTDTQYF,TGTGCCAGCAGCTTGAGCGTACGCACAGATACGCAGTATTTT
TRBV7-9,-,-,TRBJ1-1,CATGKNTEAFF,TGTGCCACGGGTAAGAACACTGAAGCTTTCTTT
TRBV6-5,TRBD1,-,TRBJ2-7,CASSYSIPGQGYEQYF,TGTGCCAGCAGTTACTCGATCCCGGGACAGGGGTACGAGCAGTACTTC
TRBV11-2,-,-,TRBJ2-3,CASSQTRTFTDTQYF,TGTGCCAGCAGCCAAACTAGGACGTTCACAGATACGCAGTATTTT
TRBV7-2,TRBD2,few,TRBJ2-5,CASSPRTSGRETQYF,TGTGCCAGCAGCCCCCGGACTAGCGGGAGGGAGACCCAGTACTTC
TRBV28,-,-,TRBJ1-5,CASKVGGNQPQHF,TGTGCCAGCAAGGTCGGGGGCAATCAGCCCCAGCATTTT
TRBV2,TRBD2,-,TRBJ2-7,CASSRGLAAGEQYF,TGTGCCAGCAGCAGGGGACTAGCGGCGGGGGAGCAGTACTTC
TRBV19,-,few,TRBJ1-2,CASSMRSYGYTF,TGTGCCAGTAGTATGAGAAGTTATGGCTACACCTTC
TRBV7-2,TRBD2,-,TRBJ2-3,CASSSLAGLGDTQYF,TGTGCCAGCAGCTCCTTAGCGGGATTAGGAGATACGCAGTATTTT
TRBV7-2,-,-,TRBJ1-1,CASSLDWSEAFF,TGTGCCAGCAGCTTAGACTGGTCCGAAGCTTTCTTT